This is a list of T cell receptor beta chains from one sample in a study of blood T cell repertoires in COVID-19. Data came from immunoSEQ multiplex PCR; TCRdb stores just in-frame clones and leaves some out. This sample carries about 240,000 clones, roughly 81% of them seen once, and the ten largest clones take around 7.5%. The sequenced material came from peripheral blood. All receptors come from an elderly woman with COVID-19, enrolled during active disease. The CDR3 runs from the conserved cysteine through the conserved F or W. The D gene is left open where the match is weak. The size field is filled for only some rows; it gives once, few, many or a size class.

V	J	size	D	CDR3	DNA
TRBV11-3	TRBJ2-1	.	.	CASSFGTESGEQFF	TGTGCCAGCAGCTTCGGGACGGAGAGCGGGGAGCAGTTCTTC
TRBV9	TRBJ1-1	.	TRBD1	CASSGSGTVNTEAFF	TGTGCCAGCAGCGGCTCCGGGACAGTGAACACTGAAGCTTTCTTT
TRBV2	TRBJ2-7	.	.	CASSGGLRSYEQYF	TGTGCCAGCAGTGGAGGTCTAAGATCCTACGAGCAGTACTTC
TRBV29-1	TRBJ2-7	.	.	CSVEQALPGGEQYF	TGCAGCGTTGAACAAGCGTTACCCGGGGGCGAGCAGTACTTC
TRBV18	TRBJ2-7	.	.	CASSGSNYRPEQYF	TGTGCCAGCTCTGGGTCCAACTATCGGCCCGAGCAGTACTTC
TRBV6-2/TRBV6-3	TRBJ2-1	.	TRBD1	CASTPTGVSYNEQFF	TGTGCCAGCACCCCGACAGGGGTATCCTACAATGAGCAGTTCTTC
TRBV3-1/TRBV3-2	TRBJ1-1	few	.	CASSQDPGNTEAFF	TGTGCCAGCAGCCAAGATCCCGGTAACACTGAAGCTTTCTTT
TRBV19	TRBJ1-2	.	.	CATTHSYRGYTF	TGTGCCACTACTCACTCCTATCGCGGCTACACCTTC
TRBV5-1	TRBJ2-5	.	.	CASSLGPHETQYF	TGCGCCAGCAGCTTGGGGCCGCACGAGACCCAGTACTTC
TRBV2	TRBJ1-2	.	TRBD1	CASSAGQAWGGYTF	TGTGCCAGCAGTGCTGGACAGGCCTGGGGTGGCTACACCTTC
TRBV3-1/TRBV3-2	TRBJ2-1	many	TRBD2	CASSQASGSDEQFF	TGTGCCAGCAGCCAAGCAAGCGGGAGTGATGAGCAGTTCTTC
TRBV27	TRBJ2-7	.	TRBD1	CASRNTPVTGGGYEQYF	TGTGCCAGCAGAAACACCCCCGTGACAGGGGGCGGATACGAGCAGTACTTC
TRBV7-9	TRBJ1-1	.	TRBD1	CASSLGDRMNTEAFF	TGTGCCAGCAGCTTAGGGGACAGGATGAACACTGAAGCTTTCTTT
TRBV2	TRBJ2-5	.	.	CASSLETQYF	TGTGCCAGCAGTCTGGAGACCCAGTACTTC
TRBV7-8	TRBJ2-7	.	TRBD2	CASSLKNWPTSGPNRYEQYF	TGTGCCAGCAGCTTAAAGAATTGGCCCACTAGCGGGCCCAACCGCTACGAGCAGTACTTC
TRBV5-1	TRBJ1-1	.	.	CASSSGYDTEAFF	TGCGCCAGCAGCTCAGGGTACGACACTGAAGCTTTCTTT
TRBV4-3	TRBJ2-5	.	TRBD2	CASSHSGLAEETQYF	TGCGCCAGCAGCCACTCGGGACTAGCGGAAGAGACCCAGTACTTC
TRBV30	TRBJ1-2	few	TRBD1	CAWSAGQAAYGYTF	TGTGCCTGGAGTGCGGGACAGGCCGCCTATGGCTACACCTTC
TRBV7-9	TRBJ2-1	few	.	CASSKDRTYNEQFF	TGTGCCAGCAGCAAAGACAGGACCTACAATGAGCAGTTCTTC
TRBV6-5	TRBJ1-5	.	.	CASSYSSGRNQPQHF	TGTGCCAGCAGTTACTCATCAGGGAGGAATCAGCCCCAGCATTTT
TRBV5-5	TRBJ2-5	.	.	CASSVPYLETQYF	TGTGCCAGCAGCGTCCCGTATCTGGAGACCCAGTACTTC
TRBV30	TRBJ1-5	.	.	CAWSVRPGVGNQPQHF	TGTGCCTGGAGTGTACGCCCGGGGGTCGGCAATCAGCCCCAGCATTTT
TRBV28	TRBJ1-4	.	.	CASSALGGLFF	TGTGCCAGCAGTGCCCTAGGCGGACTGTTTTTT
TRBV6-5	TRBJ2-7	.	TRBD1	CASSYSGTGTYEQYF	TGTGCCAGCAGTTACTCCGGGACAGGGACCTACGAGCAGTACTTC
TRBV28	TRBJ1-2	.	.	CASSLADSGYTF	TGTGCCAGCAGTTTAGCCGACAGTGGCTACACCTTC
TRBV28	TRBJ2-2	.	TRBD1	CASSLRLPGQGLTGELFF	TGTGCCAGCAGTTTACGGCTACCGGGACAGGGTCTAACCGGGGAGCTGTTTTTT
TRBV11-3	TRBJ2-1	.	TRBD1	CASSKGALNEQFF	TGTGCCAGCAGCAAGGGGGCGCTAAATGAGCAGTTCTTC
TRBV29-1	TRBJ2-7	.	.	CSVEDDRDTIYF	TGCAGCGTTGAAGACGACCGGGACACAATCTACTTC
TRBV7-3	TRBJ1-1	.	.	CASSRDTNTEAFF	TGTGCCAGCAGCCGAGACACGAACACTGAAGCTTTCTTT
TRBV7-9	TRBJ1-6	.	.	CASSLSGLGNSPLHF	TGTGCCAGCAGCTTATCTGGACTGGGAAATTCACCCCTCCACTTT
TRBV11-2	TRBJ2-3	.	.	CASSPGSTGTQYF	TGTGCCAGCAGCCCGGGTAGCACGGGTACGCAGTATTTT
TRBV6-5	TRBJ2-5	.	TRBD2	CASRSSGAQETQYF	TGTGCCAGCAGATCCAGCGGGGCCCAAGAGACCCAGTACTTC
TRBV2	TRBJ2-3	.	TRBD2	CASRRSPLLAGGADTQYF	TGTGCCAGCAGAAGGAGCCCCCTACTAGCGGGGGGGGCAGATACGCAGTATTTT
TRBV28	TRBJ2-1	.	.	CASSPWGVSYNEQFF	TGTGCCAGCAGTCCCTGGGGGGTTTCCTACAATGAGCAGTTCTTC
TRBV25-1	TRBJ2-3	.	TRBD2	CAREQREGLDTQYF	TGTGCCAGGGAACAGCGGGAGGGCCTGGATACGCAGTATTTT
TRBV14	TRBJ1-4	.	.	CASSPGLQREKLFF	TGTGCCAGCAGCCCCGGACTTCAAAGGGAAAAACTGTTTTTT
TRBV5-1	TRBJ1-6	.	.	CASSAGGGRGNSPLHF	TGCGCCAGCAGCGCTGGCGGGGGTCGCGGTAATTCACCCCTCCACTTT
TRBV7-3	TRBJ1-6	.	.	CASSRVGRGNSPLHF	TGTGCCAGCAGCCGCGTAGGCAGAGGCAATTCACCCCTCCACTTT
TRBV6-6	TRBJ1-2	.	.	CASSYSQQTYGYTF	TGTGCCAGCAGTTACTCCCAACAGACCTATGGCTACACCTTC
TRBV19	TRBJ2-7	.	TRBD1	CASSTPGQVSYEQYF	TGTGCCAGTAGTACCCCGGGACAGGTCTCGTACGAGCAGTACTTC